This T cell receptor (beta chain) derives from a study of blood T cells in healthy people across ages. General study points: Older age went with lower TCR beta diversity per million T cells, in a roughly linear way.

On this clonotype: The antigen is undetermined.

V was trimmed by 0 bases and J by 0 bases, leaving 12 bases between them. Germline values: CDR1 MNHNY, CDR2 SVGAGI (reference sequence). The CDR3 has 17 amino acids. A second PCR, run for roughly 7 to 11 cycles, used a sample-barcoded 5' primer plus a J-beta primer mix. TCRdb reprocessed the 5' RACE reads via MiXCR and lists one record per CDR3 protein. The sample shows about 580,000 distinct CDR3 sequences, 45% to 55% of them seen only once. The authors extracted at least 5 micrograms of total RNA per sample. The specimen sequenced was blood. The TCR originated in an elderly man in good health. The V call is TRBV6-6, the J call TRBJ2-4; D is tentatively TRBD1 or TRBD2 (5 bases each). The CDR3 region is CASSYSSSGTAKNIQYF. Here the CDR3 DNA reads TGTGCCAGCAGTTACTCGAGTTCCGGGACAGCCAAAAACATTCAGTACTTC.